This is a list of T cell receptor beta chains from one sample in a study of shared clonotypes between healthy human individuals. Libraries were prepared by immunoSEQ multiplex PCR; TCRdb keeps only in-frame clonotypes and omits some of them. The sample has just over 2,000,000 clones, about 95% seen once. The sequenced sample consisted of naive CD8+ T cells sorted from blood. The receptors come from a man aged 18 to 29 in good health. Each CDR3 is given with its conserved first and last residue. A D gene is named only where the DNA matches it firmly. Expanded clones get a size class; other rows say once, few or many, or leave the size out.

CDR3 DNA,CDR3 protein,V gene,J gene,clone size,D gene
TGTGCCAGCATACGGACAGGGGAAGGCACTGAAGCTTTCTTT,CASIRTGEGTEAFF,TRBV6-5,TRBJ1-1,NA,TRBD1
TGTGCCAGCAGCAGTCACGTGGGAAGTACCCACGAGCAGTACTTC,CASSSHVGSTHEQYF,TRBV21-1,TRBJ2-7,NA,NA
TGCGCCAGCAGCTCGACAGCGGTCCACTCGATGAACACCGGGGAGCTGTTTTTT,CASSSTAVHSMNTGELFF,TRBV4-1,TRBJ2-2,NA,NA
TGTGCCAGCAGCTTAGACAGGGTAGCGAGCTATGGCTACACCTTC,CASSLDRVASYGYTF,TRBV11-2,TRBJ1-2,NA,NA
TGTGCCAGCAGCTTCCTAGAAGGGGGCCAGGACTACAATGAGCAGTTCTTC,CASSFLEGGQDYNEQFF,TRBV7-9,TRBJ2-1,once,TRBD1
TGTGCCAGCAGCTTGGCCGGGACTAGCTTCGAGCAGTACTTC,CASSLAGTSFEQYF,TRBV5-4,TRBJ2-7,NA,TRBD2
TGTGCCATCAGTGTTGGGGACAGCCCCTACGAGCAGTACTTC,CAISVGDSPYEQYF,TRBV10-3,TRBJ2-7,NA,TRBD1
TGTGCCAGCAGCTTGGCCTCGATCACCCCGGCGGGCGAGCAGTACTTC,CASSLASITPAGEQYF,TRBV5-5,TRBJ2-7,NA,NA
TGTGCCAGCAGCTTCGGGACTGTATCCTACGAGCAGTACTTC,CASSFGTVSYEQYF,TRBV5-6,TRBJ2-7,NA,NA
TGTGCCAGCAGCTTAGGAGGGACGCTTAGGGACAACAATGAGCAGTTCTTC,CASSLGGTLRDNNEQFF,TRBV11-3,TRBJ2-1,NA,NA
TGCGCCAGCAGCTTGGCGGACAGACACACTGAAGCTTTCTTT,CASSLADRHTEAFF,TRBV5-1,TRBJ1-1,NA,NA
TGTGCCAGCAGTGAGGGACAGGACTATGGCTACACCTTC,CASSEGQDYGYTF,TRBV27,TRBJ1-2,NA,TRBD1
TGCGCCAGCAGCTCCTGGCCGGCCGAGACCCAGTACTTC,CASSSWPAETQYF,TRBV5-1,TRBJ2-5,once,NA
TGTGCCAGCAGCAAAGAGGCCGGGAGACCGGGCGGAGAGACCCAGTACTTC,CASSKEAGRPGGETQYF,TRBV21-1,TRBJ2-5,once,NA
TGTGCCAGCAGCTTGTTCGGGACTAGCGGGAGTTCTAGCACAGATACGCAGTATTTT,CASSLFGTSGSSSTDTQYF,TRBV5-8,TRBJ2-3,NA,TRBD2
TGTGCCAGCAGTGGTGGCAGGGAGGGAAACAATGAGCAGTTCTTC,CASSGGREGNNEQFF,TRBV2,TRBJ2-1,NA,TRBD2